This T cell receptor (beta chain) comes out of a study of T-cell memory formation after mild COVID-19. This clonotype has a count of ten or more. Its antigen is still unknown. Study-wide results and limits: Certain responding clones were present in pre-infection memory, suggesting participation of cross-reactive memory. Researchers report contracting CD4+ clones mostly in CM and EM, with CD8+ clones in EMRA. The SARS-CoV-2 specificity of second-wave clones reaching peak at day 37 remained unverified.

TCRdb reprocessed the 5' RACE reads with MiXCR, giving one entry per CDR3 protein. The sample includes roughly 480,000 distinct CDR3 sequences, more than 20% of them seen just once. The V gene end was trimmed by 4 bases and the J gene end by 4 bases; junction bases not matched to a gene: 14. From germline, CDR1 is SGHRS and CDR2 YFSETQ. The CDR3 contains 16 residues. The receptor was derived from an adult woman who had mild COVID-19 (a few samples of this study predate the infection). Cell type and time point are not known. The chain combines TRBV5-1 with TRBJ2-7, with 7 bases aligning to TRBD2. Specimen: PBMCs or a T cell subset sorted from them (not recorded which). CDR3 nucleotides: TGCGCCAGCAGCCTTAACCCAGCGGGAAACGGATACGAGCAGTACTTC. The encoded protein is CASSLNPAGNGYEQYF.